This TCR beta chain was sequenced in a study of cytotoxic CD8 clonotypes in ibrutinib-treated CLL. The CDR3 spans 19 residues. Germline CDR1 is SGHTA and CDR2 is FQGTGA. V lost 1 base to trimming and J lost 1 base; unmatched junction nucleotides: 8. Cryopreserved PBMCs provided approximately 1.9 micrograms of genomic DNA for the TCR beta libraries. The protocol was immunoSEQ multiplex PCR, while the TCRdb copy is restricted to in-frame clones and leaves out a portion. Among tens of thousands of clones listed, 60% to 75% were seen once. The rearrangement links TRBV7-3 to TRBJ2-6; 9 bases are a match to TRBD2. Material: PBMCs, obtained after 12 months of ibrutinib treatment. The sequence was collected from a human donor with chronic lymphocytic leukemia. Here the CDR3 DNA reads TGTGCCAGCAGCTTAAACCCCCCGGGACTAGCTTCTGGGGCCAACGTCCTGACTTTC. This codes for CASSLNPPGLASGANVLTF.